The sequence of this T cell receptor (beta chain) was determined in a study of CD8+ T cells in alopecia areata. In the study overall: Oral tofacitinib (5 to 10 mg twice daily) was administered to treated patients. Tofacitinib treatment spanned 6 to 18 months, with 6 months off drug afterward.

Germline CDR1 is SQVTM and CDR2 is ANQGSEA. The CDR3 contains 11 residues. cDNA reverse transcribed from extracted RNA served as the sequencing template. Libraries were prepared by immunoSEQ multiplex PCR; TCRdb keeps only in-frame clonotypes and omits some of them. Altogether approximately 150,000 clones are present, approximately 87% being singletons, with the ten largest covering about 15%. The chain is built from TRBV29-1 and TRBJ2-5, with unresolved D. Here the sequenced sample was CD8+ T cells sorted from blood, taken at week 0. This sequence was found in a human donor with alopecia areata. The CDR3 coding sequence is TGCGGCCACTGTTTTGGAGAGACCCAGTACTTC. This codes for CGHCFGETQYF.